This T cell receptor (beta chain) was identified in a study of blood T cells in healthy people across ages. The germline gives CDR1 KGHDR, CDR2 SFDVKD. V was clipped by 7 bases and J by 6 bases, with 9 bases between them. The CDR3 sequence is 11 residues long. This clonotype appeared a few times. The antigen remains unidentified. Next came a second PCR, run for about 6 to 12 cycles, which used a sample-barcoded 5' primer along with a J-beta primer mix. One entry per CDR3 protein results from TCRdb running MiXCR on the 5' RACE reads. The table shows approximately 800,000 distinct CDR3 sequences, with around a quarter occurring only once. Study-wide results and limits: When set beside aged donors, long-lived donors presented more naive CD4+ cells and higher diversity.

This sample was also put to use in a study of T cells of mothers and their children. That work contributes: Input to cDNA synthesis comprised all extracted RNA, at a ratio of around 1.5 ug per 15 ul. The study found slightly higher but non-significant overlap in related versus unrelated mother-child pairs.

The chain recombines TRBV24-1 with TRBJ2-7; D may match TRBD1 or TRBD2 (5 bases each). The sequence was obtained from a boy aged 10-17 years in good health. Sequenced sample: blood. CDR3 DNA sequence: TGTGCCACCAGCCGGGACGGCGAGCAGTACTTC. Amino acid sequence: CATSRDGEQYF.